What follows is one TCR beta chain and its context. Its antigen is still unknown. The CDR3 loop spans 13 amino acids. V lost 6 bases to trimming and J lost 6 bases; unmatched junction nucleotides: 6. Germline assignment: CDR1 SQVTM and CDR2 ANQGSEA. Sequencing targeted TCR beta in T cells from blood (CD8+ and CD4+). The multiple sclerosis control group was made up of treatment-naive patients with stable or active relapsing-remitting disease. In contrast to the negatively isolated CD8+ and CD4+ T cells, TEMRA cells were FACS-enriched. Random hexamers were used to reverse transcribe 0.5 to 1 ug of RNA. TCRdb reanalysed the immunoSEQ multiplex PCR reads using MiXCR and keeps one entry per CDR3 protein. The table shows about 280,000 distinct CDR3 sequences, with around 83% occurring only once. The data stem from a study of CD8 T cells in Susac syndrome. General observations from the study: An acknowledgment was made by the study that its TCR sequencing and HLA analysis involved relatively few individuals.

This sequence originates from a human donor with multiple sclerosis. V gene TRBV29-1 combines with J gene TRBJ2-1, with 9 nucleotides matching TRBD1. Material: CD8+ T cells from PBMCs. The CDR3 sequence is CSVDRGKSNEQFF. As DNA, the CDR3 is TGCAGCGTCGACAGGGGGAAGAGCAATGAGCAGTTCTTC.